A single sample is the source of the 2 T cell receptor beta chains below, sequenced in a study of blood T cells in healthy people across ages. The second PCR ran about 6 to 11 cycles with a sample-barcoded 5' primer and J-beta primers. TCRdb fed the 5' RACE reads into MiXCR, producing one record per CDR3 protein. There are 1.5 million to 2 million distinct CDR3 sequences in the sample; 39% occur only once, and 20% to 25% lies in the top ten. Sequences were obtained from blood. The receptors were gathered from a human donor in good health.

Only one count was recorded for this clonotype. V is TRBV9 and J is TRBJ2-1; 12 positions match TRBD2. Germline V lookup: CDR1 SGDLS, CDR2 YYNGEE. The CDR3 has 15 amino acids. With 4 bases clipped from V and 7 bases from J, the junction kept 6 bases outside the gene matches. In nucleotides, the CDR3 is TGTGCCAGCAGCAATCTAGCGGGGGGGCGAAATGAGCAGTTCTTC. The encoded protein is CASSNLAGGRNEQFF.

This clonotype has only a few counts. This chain joins TRBV21-1 and TRBJ2-7; the table calls TRBD2, which could not be checked here. TRBV21-1 is described as a pseudogene. The CDR3 is 17 amino acids. The CDR3 DNA sequence: TGTGCCAGCACCTCAAACCGGTCAGCGGGGGGGTTATACGAGCAGTACTTC. As protein: CASTSNRSAGGLYEQYF.